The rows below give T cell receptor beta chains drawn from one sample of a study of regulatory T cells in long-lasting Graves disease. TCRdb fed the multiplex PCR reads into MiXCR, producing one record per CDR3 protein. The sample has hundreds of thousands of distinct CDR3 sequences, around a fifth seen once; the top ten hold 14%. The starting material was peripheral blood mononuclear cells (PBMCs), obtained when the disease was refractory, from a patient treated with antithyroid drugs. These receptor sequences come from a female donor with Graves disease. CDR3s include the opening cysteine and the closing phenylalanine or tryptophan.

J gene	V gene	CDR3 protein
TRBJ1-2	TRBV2	CASSPQASTRVGYGYTF
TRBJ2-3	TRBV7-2	CASSSLPGLSSTDTQYF
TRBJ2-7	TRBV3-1	CASSQVPGGREFSYEQYF
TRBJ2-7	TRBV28	CVCGNSYEQYF
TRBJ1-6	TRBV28	CASSLTDTDTNSPLHF
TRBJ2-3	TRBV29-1	CSVGGVSGITDTQYF
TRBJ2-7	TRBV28	CASNKPGQGSIEQYF
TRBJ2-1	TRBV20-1	CSARVSDYNEQFF
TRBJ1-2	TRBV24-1	CATSDGTGDGYTF
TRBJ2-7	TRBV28	CATEGTSTYEQYF
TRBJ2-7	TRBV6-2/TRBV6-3	CASSEASASYEQYF
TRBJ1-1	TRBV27	CASSLTATGGNTEAFF
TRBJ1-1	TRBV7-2	CASSLEGVRAFF
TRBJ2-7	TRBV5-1	CASSSDTYLYEQYF
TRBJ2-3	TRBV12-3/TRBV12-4	CASSSLAGGPTDTQYF
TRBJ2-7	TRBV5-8	CASSLRRVSYEQYF
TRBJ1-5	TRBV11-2	CASSLGQGALQPQHF
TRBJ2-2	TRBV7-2	CASSFSGTSFGELFF
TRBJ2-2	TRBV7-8	CASSSPSGRALVSGELFF
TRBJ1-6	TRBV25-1	CASSEEGWSYNSPLHF
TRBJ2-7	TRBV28	CASRLQQGYEQYF
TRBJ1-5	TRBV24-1	CATSDSTGGFKPQHF
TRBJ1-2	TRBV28	CASSPAGGGGKGYTF
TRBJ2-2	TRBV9	CASSGKDRATGELFF
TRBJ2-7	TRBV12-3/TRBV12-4	CASSLGTTSLEQYF
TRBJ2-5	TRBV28	CASSRRTGQETQYF
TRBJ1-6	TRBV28	CASSNTGSGNSPLHF
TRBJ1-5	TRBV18	CASSPQSSNQPQHF
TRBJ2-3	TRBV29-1	CSVRASGRPTDTQYF
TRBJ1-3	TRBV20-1	CSAGEGSGSGNTIYF
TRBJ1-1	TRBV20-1	CSAKMDPPNQAFF
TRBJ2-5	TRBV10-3	CAISESEEQETQYF
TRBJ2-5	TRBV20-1	CSALNFRGQETQYF
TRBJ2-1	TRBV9	CASSPTPGLAVAYNEQFF
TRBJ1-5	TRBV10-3	CATTDRDQPQHF
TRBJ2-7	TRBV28	CASSSRVLHEQYF
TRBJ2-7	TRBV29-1	CSGEGEGGSPVYEQYF
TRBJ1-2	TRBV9	CASSVGTGLLGYGYTF
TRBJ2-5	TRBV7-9	CASSLGRIETQYF
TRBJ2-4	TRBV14	CASSQVSDIQYF
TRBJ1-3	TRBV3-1	CASSPSNSGNTIYF